This TCR beta chain derives from a study of T cell responses to AZD1222 COVID-19 vaccine. This CDR3 is 13 amino acids long. CDR1 is SNHLY and CDR2 is FYNNEI in the germline V gene. V gave up 0 bases and J gave up 4 bases, with 6 bases separating them. Points from the study as a whole: Receipt of two AZD1222 doses was followed by a rise in Spike-specific TCR breadth and depth. In the spike-specific TCR repertoire, nearly half reportedly target unmutated variant regions. Dominant at 160-218 and 743-854, vaccine-associated CD4 TCRs also spanned spike.

With respect to this clone: Its antigen remains unidentified.

Generated by immunoSEQ multiplex PCR, the TCRdb table keeps only in-frame clones and is missing some. Of roughly 120,000 clones detected, about 93% appear once; the ten largest clones hold about 5%. The chain couples TRBV2 to TRBJ1-2; perhaps TRBD1 as D (6 bases). Sample: peripheral blood, taken 28 days after the second AZD1222 dose. The origin of this receptor is an adult who received the AZD1222 COVID-19 vaccine. CDR3 amino acids: CASSEAQGYGYTF. In DNA, the CDR3 is TGTGCCAGCAGTGAAGCACAGGGCTATGGCTACACCTTC.